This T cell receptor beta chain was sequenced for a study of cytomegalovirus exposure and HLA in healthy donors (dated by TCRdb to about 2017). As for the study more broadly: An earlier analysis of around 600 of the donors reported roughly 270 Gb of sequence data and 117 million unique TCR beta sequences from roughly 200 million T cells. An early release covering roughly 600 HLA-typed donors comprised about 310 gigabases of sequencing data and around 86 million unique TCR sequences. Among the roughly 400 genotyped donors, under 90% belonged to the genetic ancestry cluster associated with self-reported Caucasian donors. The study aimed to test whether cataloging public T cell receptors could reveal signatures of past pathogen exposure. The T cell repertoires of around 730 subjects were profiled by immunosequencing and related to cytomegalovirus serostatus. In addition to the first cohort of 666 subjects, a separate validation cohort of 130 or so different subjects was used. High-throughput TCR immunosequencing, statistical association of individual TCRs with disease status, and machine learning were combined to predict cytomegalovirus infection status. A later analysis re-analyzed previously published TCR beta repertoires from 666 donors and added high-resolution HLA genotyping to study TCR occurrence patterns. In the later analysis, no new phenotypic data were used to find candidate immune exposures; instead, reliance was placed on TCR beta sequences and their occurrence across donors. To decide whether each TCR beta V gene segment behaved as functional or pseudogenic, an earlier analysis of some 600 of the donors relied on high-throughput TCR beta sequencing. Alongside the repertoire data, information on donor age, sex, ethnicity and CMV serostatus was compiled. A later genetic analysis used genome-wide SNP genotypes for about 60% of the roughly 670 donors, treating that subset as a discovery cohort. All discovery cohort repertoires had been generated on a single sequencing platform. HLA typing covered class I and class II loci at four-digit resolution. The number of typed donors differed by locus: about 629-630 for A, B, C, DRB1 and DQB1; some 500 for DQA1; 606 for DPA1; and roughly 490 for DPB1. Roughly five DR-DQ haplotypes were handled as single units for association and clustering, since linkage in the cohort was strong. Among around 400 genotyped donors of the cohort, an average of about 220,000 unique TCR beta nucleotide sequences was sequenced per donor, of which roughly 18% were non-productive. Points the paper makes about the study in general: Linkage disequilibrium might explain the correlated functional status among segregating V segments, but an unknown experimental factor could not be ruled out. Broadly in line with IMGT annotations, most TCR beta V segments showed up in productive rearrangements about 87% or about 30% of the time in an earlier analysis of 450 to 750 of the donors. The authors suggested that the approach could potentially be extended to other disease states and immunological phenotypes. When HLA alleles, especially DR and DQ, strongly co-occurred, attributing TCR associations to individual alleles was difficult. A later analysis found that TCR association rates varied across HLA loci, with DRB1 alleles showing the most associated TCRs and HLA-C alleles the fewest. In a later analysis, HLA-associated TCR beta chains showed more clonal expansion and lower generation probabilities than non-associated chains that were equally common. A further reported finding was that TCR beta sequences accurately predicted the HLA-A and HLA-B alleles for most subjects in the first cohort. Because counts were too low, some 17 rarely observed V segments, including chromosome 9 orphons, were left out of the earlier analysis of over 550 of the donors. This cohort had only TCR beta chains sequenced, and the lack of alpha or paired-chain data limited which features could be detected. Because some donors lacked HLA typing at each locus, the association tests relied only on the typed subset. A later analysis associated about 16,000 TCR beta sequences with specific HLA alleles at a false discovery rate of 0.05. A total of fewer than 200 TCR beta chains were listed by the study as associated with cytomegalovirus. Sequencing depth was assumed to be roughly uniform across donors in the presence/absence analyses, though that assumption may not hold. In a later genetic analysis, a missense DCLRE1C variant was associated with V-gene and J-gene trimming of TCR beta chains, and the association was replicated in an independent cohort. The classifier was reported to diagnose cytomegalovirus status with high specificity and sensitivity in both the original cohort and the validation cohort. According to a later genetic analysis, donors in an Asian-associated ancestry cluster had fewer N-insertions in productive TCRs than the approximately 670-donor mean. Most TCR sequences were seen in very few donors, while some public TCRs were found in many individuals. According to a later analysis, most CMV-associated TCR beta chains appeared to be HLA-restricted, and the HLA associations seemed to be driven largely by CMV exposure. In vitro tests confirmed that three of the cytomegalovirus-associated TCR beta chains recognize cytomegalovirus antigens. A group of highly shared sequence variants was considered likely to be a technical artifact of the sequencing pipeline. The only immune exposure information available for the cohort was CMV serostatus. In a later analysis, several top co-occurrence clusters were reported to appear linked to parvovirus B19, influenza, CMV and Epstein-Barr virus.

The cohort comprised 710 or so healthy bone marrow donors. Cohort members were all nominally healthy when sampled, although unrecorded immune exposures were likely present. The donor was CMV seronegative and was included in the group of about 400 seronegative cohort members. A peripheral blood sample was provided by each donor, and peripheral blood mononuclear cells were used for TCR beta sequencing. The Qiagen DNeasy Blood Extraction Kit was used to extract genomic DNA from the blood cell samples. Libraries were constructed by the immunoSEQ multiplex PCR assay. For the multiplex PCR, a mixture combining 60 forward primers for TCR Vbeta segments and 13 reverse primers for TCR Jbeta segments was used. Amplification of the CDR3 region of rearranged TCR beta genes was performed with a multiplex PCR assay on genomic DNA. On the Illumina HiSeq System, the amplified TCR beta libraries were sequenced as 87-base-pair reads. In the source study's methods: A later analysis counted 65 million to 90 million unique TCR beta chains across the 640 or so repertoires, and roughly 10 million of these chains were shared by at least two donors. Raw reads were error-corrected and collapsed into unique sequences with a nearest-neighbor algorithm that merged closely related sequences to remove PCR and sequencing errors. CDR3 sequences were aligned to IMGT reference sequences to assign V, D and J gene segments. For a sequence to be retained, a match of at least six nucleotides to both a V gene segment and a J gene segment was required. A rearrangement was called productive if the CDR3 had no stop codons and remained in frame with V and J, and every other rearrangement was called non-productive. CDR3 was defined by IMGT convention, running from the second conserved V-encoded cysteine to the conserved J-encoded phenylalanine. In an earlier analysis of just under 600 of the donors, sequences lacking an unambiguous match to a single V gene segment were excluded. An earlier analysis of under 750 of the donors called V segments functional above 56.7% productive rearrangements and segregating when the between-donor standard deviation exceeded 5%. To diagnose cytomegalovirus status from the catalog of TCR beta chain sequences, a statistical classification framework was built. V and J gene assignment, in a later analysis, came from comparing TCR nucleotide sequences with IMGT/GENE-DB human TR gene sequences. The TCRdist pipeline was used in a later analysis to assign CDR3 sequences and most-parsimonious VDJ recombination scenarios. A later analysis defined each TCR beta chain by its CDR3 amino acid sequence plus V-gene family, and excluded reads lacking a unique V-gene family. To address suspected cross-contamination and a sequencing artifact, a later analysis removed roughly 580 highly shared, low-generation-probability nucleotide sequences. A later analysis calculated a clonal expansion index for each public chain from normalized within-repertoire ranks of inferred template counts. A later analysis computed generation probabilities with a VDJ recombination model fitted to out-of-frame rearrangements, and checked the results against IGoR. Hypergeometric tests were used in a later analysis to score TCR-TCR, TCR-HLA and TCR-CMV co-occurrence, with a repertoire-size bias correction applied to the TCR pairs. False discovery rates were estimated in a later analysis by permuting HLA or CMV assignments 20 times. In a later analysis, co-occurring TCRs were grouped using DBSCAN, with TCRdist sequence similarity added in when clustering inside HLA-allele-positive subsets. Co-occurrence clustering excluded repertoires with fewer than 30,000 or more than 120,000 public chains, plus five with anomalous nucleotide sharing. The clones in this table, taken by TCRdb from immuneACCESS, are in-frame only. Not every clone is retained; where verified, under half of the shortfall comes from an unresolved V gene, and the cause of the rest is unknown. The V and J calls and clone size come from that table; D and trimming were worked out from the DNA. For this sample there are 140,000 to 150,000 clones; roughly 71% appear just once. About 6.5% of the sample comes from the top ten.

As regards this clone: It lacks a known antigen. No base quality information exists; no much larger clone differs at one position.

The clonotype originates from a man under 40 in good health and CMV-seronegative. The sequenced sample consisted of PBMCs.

The DNA sequence is TGTGCCAGTAGTATGGGGGGGGGTACCTACAATGAGCAGTTCTTC. It encodes CASSMGGGTYNEQFF. The chain employs TRBV19 and TRBJ2-1, and 7 junction bases match TRBD2. CDR1 and CDR2 are read off the germline V gene (reference sequence) as LNHDA and SQIVND. V is pruned by 3 bases and J by 2 bases, leaving 4 bases of the junction without a gene match. There are 15 amino acids in the CDR3, from cysteine to phenylalanine inclusive. Just the 45-base CDR3 DNA is kept, in frame starting at base 1.